Given below is one TCR beta chain in context. The antigen remains unidentified. Healthy bone marrow donors made up the donors. A multiplex PCR was run with 60 Vbeta primers and 13 Jbeta primers. Some clones are missing from TCRdb's copy, which holds only in-frame ones; the method was immunoSEQ multiplex PCR. The sample contains 80,000 or so clones, approximately 66% of which appear only once. The record originates from a study of cytomegalovirus exposure and HLA in healthy donors. Whole-study context: One earlier analysis, a look at 200 million or so T cells, found some 110 million unique TCR beta sequences.

General observations from the study: Later analysis associated a missense DCLRE1C variant with TCR beta V- and J-gene trimming. A few of the chains that were CMV-associated were confirmed in vitro to be specific for CMV antigens.

The sample was PBMCs. This TCR came from a male donor in good health and CMV-seropositive.

For the CDR3, the DNA is TGTGCCAGCAGCCAGGGACTAGCGGGGGGGCGGACCGGGGAGCTGTTTTTT. Translated, it gives CASSQGLAGGRTGELFF. The chain links TRBV4-2 to TRBJ2-2, with 16 bases matching TRBD2. Trimming cost V 3 bases and J 5 bases; bases outside gene matches: 3. In germline, CDR1 is LGHNA, CDR2 YNFKEQ. The CDR3 sequence is 17 residues long.